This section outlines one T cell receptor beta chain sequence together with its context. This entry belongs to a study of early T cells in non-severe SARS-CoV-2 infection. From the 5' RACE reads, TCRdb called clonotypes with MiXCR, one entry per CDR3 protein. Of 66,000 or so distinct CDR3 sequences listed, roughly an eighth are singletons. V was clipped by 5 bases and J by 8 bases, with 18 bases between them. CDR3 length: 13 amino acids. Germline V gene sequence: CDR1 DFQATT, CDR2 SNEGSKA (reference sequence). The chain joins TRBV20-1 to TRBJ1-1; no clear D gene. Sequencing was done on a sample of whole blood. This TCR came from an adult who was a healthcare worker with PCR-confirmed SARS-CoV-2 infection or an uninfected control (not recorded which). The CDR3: CSARPPRLFEAFF. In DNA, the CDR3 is TGCAGTGCTCGACCCCCTAGGCTTTTCGAAGCTTTCTTT.